A selection of T cell receptor beta chains follows, all from one sample in a study of CD8+ T cells in alopecia areata. Measured with immunoSEQ multiplex PCR; TCRdb has only the in-frame clones, and not every one. The sample lists about 160,000 clones; 55% to 75% were seen once. Material: CD4+ T cells sorted from blood, obtained at week 4, from a patient treated with tofacitinib. The source is a human donor with alopecia areata. The CDR3 runs from the conserved cysteine through the conserved F or W. A D gene is named only where the DNA matches it firmly. Where a row states a size, it is once, few, many or the class of an expanded clone; other rows omit it.

j_call	cdr3_length	v_call	d_call	clone_size	cdr3_nt	cdr3_aa
TRBJ2-2	19	TRBV29-1	TRBD2	NA	TGCAGCGCCCGAAGAACTAGCGGGGGACTATTTCGGGGTTCCGGGGAGCTGTTTTTT	CSARRTSGGLFRGSGELFF
TRBJ1-1	14	TRBV19	NA	few	TGTGCCAGTAGTATGGGGGTCCCTTCCGCTGAAGCTTTCTTT	CASSMGVPSAEAFF
TRBJ2-5	16	TRBV9	NA	NA	TGTGCCAGCAGCCCCCAACCTTTGGGGGGCCCAGAGACCCAGTACTTC	CASSPQPLGGPETQYF
TRBJ2-7	15	TRBV18	NA	many	TGTGCCAGCTCCCTGGGAGGGACAGCCGGACGCGAGCAGTACTTC	CASSLGGTAGREQYF
TRBJ2-7	13	TRBV5-1	NA	NA	TGCGCCAGCAGCTTGGGGCCAGCTTACGAGCAGTACTTC	CASSLGPAYEQYF
TRBJ2-5	11	TRBV5-1	NA	once	TGCGCCAGCAGCTTGGTCGAGACCCAGTACTTC	CASSLVETQYF
TRBJ2-5	16	TRBV5-1	NA	NA	TGCGCCAGCAGCCTAAACAATGGAGGGTCCACGGAGACCCAGTACTTC	CASSLNNGGSTETQYF
TRBJ2-7	15	TRBV7-2	NA	NA	TGTGCCAGCAGCCTAGGATCCTCGGGGGACTACGAGCAGTACTTC	CASSLGSSGDYEQYF
TRBJ2-3	15	TRBV9	NA	NA	TGTGCCAGCAGCGTTGGGGGAACAATCACAGATACGCAGTATTTT	CASSVGGTITDTQYF
TRBJ2-2	15	TRBV6-5	NA	NA	TGTGCCAGCAGTTACGGTGGGGCAGTGACCGGGGAGCTGTTTTTT	CASSYGGAVTGELFF
TRBJ2-5	12	TRBV2	NA	NA	TGTGCCAGCAGGGAACCGACAGAGACCCAGTACTTC	CASREPTETQYF
TRBJ1-1	13	TRBV30	NA	NA	TGTGCCTGGAGTCGGGGGGGCGGAACTGAAGCTTTCTTT	CAWSRGGGTEAFF
TRBJ2-7	16	TRBV7-2	TRBD2	NA	TGTGCCAGCAGCCTCCGAGGGTCTAGCGGGGGACTCGAGCAGTACTTC	CASSLRGSSGGLEQYF
TRBJ1-6	14	TRBV9	NA	once	TGTGCCAGCAGCGGGACAGTCAATAATTCACCCCTCCACTTT	CASSGTVNNSPLHF
TRBJ2-5	16	TRBV29-1	NA	NA	TGCAGCGTTGAAGACTCTCCCTGGGGTCCAGAAGAGACCCAGTACTTC	CSVEDSPWGPEETQYF
TRBJ2-2	14	TRBV7-2	NA	NA	TGTGCCAGCAGCTTAGGGGGTTCAGCCGGGGAGCTGTTTTTT	CASSLGGSAGELFF
TRBJ2-7	14	TRBV11-2	TRBD1	NA	TGTGCCAGCAGCTTAGGCCAGGGGGCTTACGAGCAGTACTTC	CASSLGQGAYEQYF
TRBJ2-4	14	TRBV30	TRBD1	NA	TGTGCCTGGACTCGGGGACAGAACCCAAACATTCAGTACTTC	CAWTRGQNPNIQYF
TRBJ2-1	17	TRBV11-2	NA	NA	TGTGCCAGCAGCATTCAAGACCGACCGGTGCCCTACAATGAGCAGTTCTTC	CASSIQDRPVPYNEQFF